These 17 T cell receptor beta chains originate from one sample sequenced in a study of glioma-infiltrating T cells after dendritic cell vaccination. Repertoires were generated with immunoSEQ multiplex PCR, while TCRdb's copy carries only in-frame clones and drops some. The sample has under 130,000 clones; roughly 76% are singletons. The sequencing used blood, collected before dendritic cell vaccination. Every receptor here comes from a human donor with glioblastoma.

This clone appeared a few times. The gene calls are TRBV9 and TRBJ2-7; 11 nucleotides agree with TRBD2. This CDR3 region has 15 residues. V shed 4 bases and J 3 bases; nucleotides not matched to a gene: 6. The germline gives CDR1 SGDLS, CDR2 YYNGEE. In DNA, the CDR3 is TGTGCCAGCAGCTTAGCGGGGGGGCCGGTCTACGAGCAGTACTTC. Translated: CASSLAGGPVYEQYF.

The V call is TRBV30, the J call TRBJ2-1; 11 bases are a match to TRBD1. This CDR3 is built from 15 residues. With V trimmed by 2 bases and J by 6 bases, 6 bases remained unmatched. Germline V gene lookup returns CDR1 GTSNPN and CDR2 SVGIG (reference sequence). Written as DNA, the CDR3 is TGTGCCTGGAGTCAGGACAGGGGGCCTTCCAATGAGCAGTTCTTC. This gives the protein CAWSQDRGPSNEQFF. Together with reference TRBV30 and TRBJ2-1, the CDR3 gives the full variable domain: SQTIHQWPATLVQPVGSPLSLECTVEGTSNPNLYWYRQAAGRGLQLLFYSVGIGQISSEVPQNLSASRPQDRQFILSSKKLLLSDSGFYLCAWSQDRGPSNEQFFGPGTRLTVL.

DNA of the CDR3: TGTGCCAGTAGTATCCCCCCCCGGGACAGGGGGCGTCAAGAGACCCAGTACTTC. Amino acids: CASSIPPRDRGRQETQYF. This chain joins TRBV19 and TRBJ2-5; 12 nucleotides line up with TRBD1. The V gene end was trimmed by 3 bases and the J gene end by 2 bases; junction bases not matched to a gene: 10. CDR3 size: 18 residues. The germline V gene has CDR1 LNHDA and CDR2 SQIVND (reference sequence).

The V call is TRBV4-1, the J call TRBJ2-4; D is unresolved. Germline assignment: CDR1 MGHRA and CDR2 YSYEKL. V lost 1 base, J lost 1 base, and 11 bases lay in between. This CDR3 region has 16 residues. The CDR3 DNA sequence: TGCGCCAGCAGCCAAGTACAGCTTATCGCCAAAAACATTCAGTACTTC. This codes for CASSQVQLIAKNIQYF.

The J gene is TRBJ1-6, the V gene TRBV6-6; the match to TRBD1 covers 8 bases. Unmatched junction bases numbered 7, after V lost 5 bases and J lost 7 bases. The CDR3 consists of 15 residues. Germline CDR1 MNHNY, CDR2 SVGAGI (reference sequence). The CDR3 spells CASSPQTGDNSPLHF. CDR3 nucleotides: TGTGCCAGCAGTCCTCAGACAGGGGACAATTCACCCCTCCACTTT.

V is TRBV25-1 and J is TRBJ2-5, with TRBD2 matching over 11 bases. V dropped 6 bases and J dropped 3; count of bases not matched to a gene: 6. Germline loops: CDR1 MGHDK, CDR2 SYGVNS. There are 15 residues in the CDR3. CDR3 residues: CASSRPGLAEETQYF. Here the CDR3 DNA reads TGTGCCAGCAGCCGGCCGGGACTAGCGGAAGAGACCCAGTACTTC.

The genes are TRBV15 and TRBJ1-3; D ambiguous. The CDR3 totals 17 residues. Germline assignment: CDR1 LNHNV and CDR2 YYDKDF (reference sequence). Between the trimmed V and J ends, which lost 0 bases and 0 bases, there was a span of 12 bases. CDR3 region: CATSRDRVAISGNTIYF. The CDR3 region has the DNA TGTGCCACCAGCAGAGATCGGGTGGCTATCTCTGGAAACACCATATATTTT.

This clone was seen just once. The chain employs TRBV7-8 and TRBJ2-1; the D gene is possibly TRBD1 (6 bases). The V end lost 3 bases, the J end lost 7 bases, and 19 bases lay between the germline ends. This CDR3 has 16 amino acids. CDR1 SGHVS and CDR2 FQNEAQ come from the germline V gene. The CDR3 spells CASSFTGTGPRNEQFF. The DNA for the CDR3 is TGTGCCAGCAGCTTCACAGGAACAGGGCCGAGGAATGAGCAGTTCTTC.

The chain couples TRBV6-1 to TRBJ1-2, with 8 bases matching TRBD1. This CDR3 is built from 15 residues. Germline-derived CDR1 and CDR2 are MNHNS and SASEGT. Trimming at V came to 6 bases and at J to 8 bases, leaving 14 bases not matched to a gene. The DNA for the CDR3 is TGTGCCAGCAGGCGATGGCAGGGGGCTGGTAAGGGCTACACCTTC. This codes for CASRRWQGAGKGYTF.

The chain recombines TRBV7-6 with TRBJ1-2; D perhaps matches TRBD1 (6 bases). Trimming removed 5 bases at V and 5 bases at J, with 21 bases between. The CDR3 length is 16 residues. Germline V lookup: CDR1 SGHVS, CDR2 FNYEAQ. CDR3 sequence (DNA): TGTGCCAGCAGCAAACTACAGGGACGCCAACCTTATGGCTACACCTTC. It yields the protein CASSKLQGRQPYGYTF.

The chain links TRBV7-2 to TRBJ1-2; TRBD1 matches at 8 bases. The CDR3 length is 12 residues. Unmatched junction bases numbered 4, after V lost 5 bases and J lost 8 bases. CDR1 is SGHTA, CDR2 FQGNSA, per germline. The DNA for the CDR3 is TGTGCCAGCAGCCACCGACAGGGGGGCTACACCTTC. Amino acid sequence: CASSHRQGGYTF.

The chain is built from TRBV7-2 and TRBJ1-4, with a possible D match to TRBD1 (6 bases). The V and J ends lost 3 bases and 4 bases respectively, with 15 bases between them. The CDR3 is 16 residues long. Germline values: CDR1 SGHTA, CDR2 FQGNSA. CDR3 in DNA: TGTGCCAGCAGCTTCTCGGGGGGCGGGAGTAATGAAAAACTGTTTTTT. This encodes CASSFSGGGSNEKLFF.

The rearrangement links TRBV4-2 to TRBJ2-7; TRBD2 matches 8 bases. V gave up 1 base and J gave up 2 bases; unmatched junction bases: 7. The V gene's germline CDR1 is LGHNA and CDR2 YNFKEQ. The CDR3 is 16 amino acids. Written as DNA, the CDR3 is TGTGCCAGCAGCCAAGCAGCGGGGGCCGCCACCTACGAGCAGTACTTC. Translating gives CASSQAAGAATYEQYF.

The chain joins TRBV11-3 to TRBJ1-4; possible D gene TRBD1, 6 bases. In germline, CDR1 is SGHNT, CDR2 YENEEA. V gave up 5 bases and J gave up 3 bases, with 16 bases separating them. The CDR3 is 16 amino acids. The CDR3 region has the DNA TGTGCCAGCAGCCAGGGGAACGACGGGCCTAATGAAAAACTGTTTTTT. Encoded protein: CASSQGNDGPNEKLFF.

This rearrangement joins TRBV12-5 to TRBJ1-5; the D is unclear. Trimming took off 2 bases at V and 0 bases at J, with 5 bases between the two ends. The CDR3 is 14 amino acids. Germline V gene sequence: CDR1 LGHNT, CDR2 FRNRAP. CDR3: CASGLISSNQPQHF. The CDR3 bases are TGTGCTAGTGGTTTGATCTCTAGCAATCAGCCCCAGCATTTT.

The CDR3 region has the DNA TGTGCCAGCAGTTACTCTAGCGGGGGGCTGACAGATACGCAGTATTTT. It codes for CASSYSSGGLTDTQYF. The V and J genes are TRBV6-5 and TRBJ2-3; 10 bases fit TRBD2. From germline, CDR1 is MNHEY and CDR2 SVGAGI. The CDR3 has 16 residues. Germline trimming cut 0 bases from V and 3 bases from J; bases unmatched to any gene: 3.

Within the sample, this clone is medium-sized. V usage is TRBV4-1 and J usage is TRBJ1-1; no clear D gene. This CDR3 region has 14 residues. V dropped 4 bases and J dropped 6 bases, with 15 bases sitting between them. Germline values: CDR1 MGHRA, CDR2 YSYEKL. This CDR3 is CASSLLQREAEAFF. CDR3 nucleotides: TGCGCCAGCAGCCTTCTTCAAAGGGAGGCTGAAGCTTTCTTT.